The clone carrying this T cell receptor (beta chain) was detected many times. Its cognate antigen is unknown. The CDR3 totals 16 residues. The J segment lost 7 bases and the V segment lost 3 bases, leaving 8 bases of the junction unmatched. Germline V gives CDR1 SGHTA, CDR2 FQGNSA. The data originate from a study of T cells after yellow fever vaccination. Study as a whole: Fractions containing few cells were prepared with SMART-Seq v4 Ultra Low Input.

Regarding the study as a whole: Post-booster repertoires again held most primary-vaccination clones (approximately 96% CD4, over 80% CD8). The secondary response was weaker, and its peak arrived faster, on day 5 versus 15.

TCR cDNA, made by 5'RACE template switching, carried an added universal primer site and UMIs. TCRdb used MiXCR to reprocess the 5' RACE reads, holding one entry per CDR3 protein. Of about 330,000 distinct CDR3 sequences listed, roughly 8% are singletons. The sequence derives from a man younger than 35 who received the YFV17D yellow fever vaccine. Sequencing used PBMCs, obtained roughly seven weeks after the first yellow fever vaccination. The rearrangement uses TRBV7-2 and TRBJ2-1, with TRBD2 matching 11 bases. CDR3 amino acids: CASSFSGGAFGNEQFF. CDR3 DNA: TGTGCCAGCAGCTTTAGCGGGGGGGCCTTCGGGAATGAGCAGTTCTTC.